This T cell receptor beta chain appears in the sequencing data of a study of cytomegalovirus exposure and HLA in healthy donors. General study findings and limits: Later on, an analysis showed TCR association rates differing by HLA locus, with DRB1 the most and HLA-C the fewest. It was confirmed in vitro that three of the CMV-associated chains were specific for CMV antigens. After further analysis at a later stage, under 20,000 TCR beta sequences were associated with HLA alleles at 0.05 false discovery rate. Later analysis identified a missense DCLRE1C variant that was linked to TCR beta V- and J-gene trimming.

Primers included in the PCR were 60 Vbeta and 13 Jbeta primers. Profiled with immunoSEQ multiplex PCR; TCRdb holds only in-frame clones, not every one. The sample lists about 120,000 clones, around 68% occurring once. About this clone itself: Antigen unknown.

Looked up from germline, CDR1 is MNHNS and CDR2 is SASEGT. The V end lost 1 base, the J end lost 3 bases, and 6 bases lay between the germline ends. The CDR3 loop spans 13 amino acids. The sequence was obtained from a woman between 40 and 50 years old in good health and CMV-seropositive. V gene TRBV6-1 combines with J gene TRBJ1-1; D remains unclear. The sequenced material came from PBMCs. DNA for the CDR3: TGTGCCAGCAGTGAAGACAGAGACACTGAAGCTTTCTTT. It is translated as CASSEDRDTEAFF.